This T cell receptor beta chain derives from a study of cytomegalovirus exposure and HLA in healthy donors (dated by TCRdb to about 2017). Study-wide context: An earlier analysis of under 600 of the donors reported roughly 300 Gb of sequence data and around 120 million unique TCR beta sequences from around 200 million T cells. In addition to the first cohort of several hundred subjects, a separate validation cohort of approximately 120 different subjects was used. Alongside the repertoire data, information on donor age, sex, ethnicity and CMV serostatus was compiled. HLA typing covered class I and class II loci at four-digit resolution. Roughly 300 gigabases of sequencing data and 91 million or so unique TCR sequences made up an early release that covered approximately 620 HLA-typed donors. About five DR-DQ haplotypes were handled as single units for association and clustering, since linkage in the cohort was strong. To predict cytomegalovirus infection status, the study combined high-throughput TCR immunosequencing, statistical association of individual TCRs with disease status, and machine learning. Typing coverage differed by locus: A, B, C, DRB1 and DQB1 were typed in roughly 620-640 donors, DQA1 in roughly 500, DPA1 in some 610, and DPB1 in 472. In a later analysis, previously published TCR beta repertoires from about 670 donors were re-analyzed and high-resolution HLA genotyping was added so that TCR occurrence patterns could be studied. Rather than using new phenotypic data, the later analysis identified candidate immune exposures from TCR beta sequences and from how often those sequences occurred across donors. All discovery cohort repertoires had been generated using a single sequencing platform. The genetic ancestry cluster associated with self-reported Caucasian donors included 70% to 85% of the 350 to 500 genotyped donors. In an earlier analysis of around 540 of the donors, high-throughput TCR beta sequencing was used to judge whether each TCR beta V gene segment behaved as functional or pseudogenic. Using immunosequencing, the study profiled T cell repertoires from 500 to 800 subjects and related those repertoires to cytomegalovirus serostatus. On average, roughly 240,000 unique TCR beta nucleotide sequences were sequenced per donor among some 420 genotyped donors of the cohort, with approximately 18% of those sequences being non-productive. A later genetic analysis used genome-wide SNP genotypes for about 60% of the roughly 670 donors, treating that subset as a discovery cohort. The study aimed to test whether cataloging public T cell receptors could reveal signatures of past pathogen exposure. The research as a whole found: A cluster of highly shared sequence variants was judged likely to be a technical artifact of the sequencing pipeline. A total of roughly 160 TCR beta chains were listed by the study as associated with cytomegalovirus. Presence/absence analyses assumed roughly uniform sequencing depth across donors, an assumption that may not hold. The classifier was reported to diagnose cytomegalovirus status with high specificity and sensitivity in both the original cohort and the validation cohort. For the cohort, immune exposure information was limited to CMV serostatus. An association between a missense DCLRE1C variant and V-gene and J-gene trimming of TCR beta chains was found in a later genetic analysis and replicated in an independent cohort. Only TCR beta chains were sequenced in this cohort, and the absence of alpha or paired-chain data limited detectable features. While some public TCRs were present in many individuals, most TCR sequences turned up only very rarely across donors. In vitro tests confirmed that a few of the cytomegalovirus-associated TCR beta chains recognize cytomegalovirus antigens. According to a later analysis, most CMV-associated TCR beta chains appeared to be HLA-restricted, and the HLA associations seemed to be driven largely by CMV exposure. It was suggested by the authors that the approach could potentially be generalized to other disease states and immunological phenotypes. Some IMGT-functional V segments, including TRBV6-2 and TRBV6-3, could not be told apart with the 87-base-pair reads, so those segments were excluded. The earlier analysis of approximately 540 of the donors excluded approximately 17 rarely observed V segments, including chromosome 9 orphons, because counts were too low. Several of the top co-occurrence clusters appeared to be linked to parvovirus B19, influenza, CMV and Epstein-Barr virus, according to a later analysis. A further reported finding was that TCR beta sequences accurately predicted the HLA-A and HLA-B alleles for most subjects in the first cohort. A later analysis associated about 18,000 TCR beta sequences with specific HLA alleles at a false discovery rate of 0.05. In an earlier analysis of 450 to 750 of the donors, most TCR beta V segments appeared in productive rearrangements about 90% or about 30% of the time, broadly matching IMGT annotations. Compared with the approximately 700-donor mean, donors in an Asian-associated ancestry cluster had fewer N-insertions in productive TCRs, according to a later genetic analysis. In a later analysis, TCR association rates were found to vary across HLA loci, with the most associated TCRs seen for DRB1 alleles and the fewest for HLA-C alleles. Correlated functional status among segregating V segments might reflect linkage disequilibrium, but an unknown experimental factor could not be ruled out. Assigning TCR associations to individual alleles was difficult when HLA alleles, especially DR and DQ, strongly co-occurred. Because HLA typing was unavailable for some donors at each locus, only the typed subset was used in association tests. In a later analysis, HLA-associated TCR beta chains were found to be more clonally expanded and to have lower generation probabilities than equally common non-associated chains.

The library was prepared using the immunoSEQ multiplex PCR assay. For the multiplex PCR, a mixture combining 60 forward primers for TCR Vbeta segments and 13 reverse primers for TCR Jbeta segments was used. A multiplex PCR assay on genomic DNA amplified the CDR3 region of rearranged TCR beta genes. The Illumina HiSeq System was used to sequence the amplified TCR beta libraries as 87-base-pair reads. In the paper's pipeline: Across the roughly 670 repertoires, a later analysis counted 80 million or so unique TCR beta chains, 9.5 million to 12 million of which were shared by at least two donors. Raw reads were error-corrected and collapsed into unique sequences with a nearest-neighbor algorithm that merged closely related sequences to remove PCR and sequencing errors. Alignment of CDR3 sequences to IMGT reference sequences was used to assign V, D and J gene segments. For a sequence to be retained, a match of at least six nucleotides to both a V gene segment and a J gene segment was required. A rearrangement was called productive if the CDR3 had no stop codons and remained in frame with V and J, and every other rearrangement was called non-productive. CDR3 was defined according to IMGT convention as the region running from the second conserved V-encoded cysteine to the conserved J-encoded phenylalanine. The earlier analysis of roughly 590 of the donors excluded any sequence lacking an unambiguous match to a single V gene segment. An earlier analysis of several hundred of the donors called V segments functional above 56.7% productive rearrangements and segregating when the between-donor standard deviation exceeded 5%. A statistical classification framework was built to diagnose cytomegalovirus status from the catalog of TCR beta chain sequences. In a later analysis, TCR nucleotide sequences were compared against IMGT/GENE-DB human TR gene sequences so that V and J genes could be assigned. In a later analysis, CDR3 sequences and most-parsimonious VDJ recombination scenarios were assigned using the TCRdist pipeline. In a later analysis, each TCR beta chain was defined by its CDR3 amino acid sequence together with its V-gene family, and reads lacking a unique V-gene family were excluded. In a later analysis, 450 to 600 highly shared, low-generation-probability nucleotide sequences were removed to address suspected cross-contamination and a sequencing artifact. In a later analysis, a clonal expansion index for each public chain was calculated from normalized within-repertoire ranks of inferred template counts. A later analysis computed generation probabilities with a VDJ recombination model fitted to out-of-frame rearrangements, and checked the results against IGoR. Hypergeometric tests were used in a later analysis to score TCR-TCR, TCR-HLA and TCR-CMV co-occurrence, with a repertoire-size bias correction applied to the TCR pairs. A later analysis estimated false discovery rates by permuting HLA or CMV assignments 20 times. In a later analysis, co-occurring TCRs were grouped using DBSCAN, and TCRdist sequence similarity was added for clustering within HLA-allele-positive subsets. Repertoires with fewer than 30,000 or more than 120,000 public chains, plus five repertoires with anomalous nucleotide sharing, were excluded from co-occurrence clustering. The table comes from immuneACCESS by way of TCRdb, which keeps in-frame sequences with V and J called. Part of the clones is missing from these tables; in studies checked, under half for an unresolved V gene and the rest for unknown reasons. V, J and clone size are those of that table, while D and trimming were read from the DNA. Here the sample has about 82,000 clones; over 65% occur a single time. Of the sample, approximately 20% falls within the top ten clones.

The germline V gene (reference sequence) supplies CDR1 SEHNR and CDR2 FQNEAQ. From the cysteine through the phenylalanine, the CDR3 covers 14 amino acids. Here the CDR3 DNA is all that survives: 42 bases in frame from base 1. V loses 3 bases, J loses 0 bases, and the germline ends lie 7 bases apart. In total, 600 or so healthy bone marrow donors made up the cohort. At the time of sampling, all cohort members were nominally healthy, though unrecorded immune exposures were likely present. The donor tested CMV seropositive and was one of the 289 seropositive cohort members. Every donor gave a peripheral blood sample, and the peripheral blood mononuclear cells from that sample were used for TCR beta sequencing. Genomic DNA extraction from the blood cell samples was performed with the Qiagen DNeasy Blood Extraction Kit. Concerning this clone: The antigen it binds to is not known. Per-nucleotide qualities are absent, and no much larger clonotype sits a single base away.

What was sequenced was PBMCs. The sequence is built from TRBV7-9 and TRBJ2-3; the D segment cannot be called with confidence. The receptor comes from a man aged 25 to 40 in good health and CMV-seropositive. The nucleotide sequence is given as TGTGCCAGCAGCTTCTCGACTAGCACAGATACGCAGTATTTT. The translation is CASSFSTSTDTQYF.